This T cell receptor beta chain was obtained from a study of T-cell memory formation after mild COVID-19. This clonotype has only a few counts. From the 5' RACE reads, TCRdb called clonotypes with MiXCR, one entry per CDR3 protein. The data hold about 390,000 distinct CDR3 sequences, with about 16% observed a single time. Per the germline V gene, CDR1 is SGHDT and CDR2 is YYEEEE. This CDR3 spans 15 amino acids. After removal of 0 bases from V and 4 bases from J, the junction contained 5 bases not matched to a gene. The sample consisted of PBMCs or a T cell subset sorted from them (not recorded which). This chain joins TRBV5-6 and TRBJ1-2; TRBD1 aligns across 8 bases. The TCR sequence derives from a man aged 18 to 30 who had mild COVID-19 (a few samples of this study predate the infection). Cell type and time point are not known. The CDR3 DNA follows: TGTGCCAGCAGCTTGGCCTCGGGACAGGTCTATGGCTACACCTTC. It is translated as CASSLASGQVYGYTF.